This T cell receptor (beta chain) came from a study of shared clonotypes between healthy human individuals. Study observations and caveats: Generally, naive subsets (rather than memory subsets) showed larger estimated richness. Sampling covered nothing but blood. Tissue TCR repertoires likely differ from those found in blood. The rarefaction results pointed to incomplete sorted-subset sequencing despite large depth.

Profiling relied on immunoSEQ multiplex PCR, and the TCRdb table lists in-frame clones only, not all of them. The sample consists of a few million clones, approximately 94% of them appearing once. As regards this clone: Antigen: not known.

CDR1 and CDR2 from the germline V gene are KGHSH and LQKENI. CDR3 length: 15 amino acids. Trimming pared 3 bases from V and 15 bases from J, leaving 24 bases between. The gene calls are TRBV18 and TRBJ2-1; D gene uncertain. The source of this sequence is a man aged 18 to 35 in good health. The specimen sequenced was naive CD4+ T cells sorted from blood. Subset here: CD45RA+ positively selected. The DNA of the CDR3 is TGTGCCAGCTCACCTACATTAACGTACATGCTGCATCTGTTCTTC. The encoded protein is CASSPTLTYMLHLFF.